The rows below give T cell receptor beta chains drawn from one sample of a study of blood T cell repertoires in COVID-19. Produced via immunoSEQ multiplex PCR; TCRdb's table is partial and in-frame only. The table has 160,000 or so clones, roughly 87% seen once. Sequenced: PBMCs or T cells enriched from blood (not recorded which). The receptors stem from a human donor with acute COVID-19. The donor label of this sample is uncertain. CDR3s include the opening cysteine and the closing phenylalanine or tryptophan. Each record gives: clone size, V gene, CDR3 length, D gene, J gene, CDR3 DNA, CDR3 protein. A D gene is named only where the DNA matches it firmly. The size field is filled for only some rows; it gives once, few, many or a size class.

clone_size: .
v_call: TRBV3-1/TRBV3-2
cdr3_length: 14
d_call: .
j_call: TRBJ1-5
cdr3_nt: TGTGCCAGCAGCCAAGGACACGGCAATCAGCCCCAGCATTTT
cdr3_aa: CASSQGHGNQPQHF

clone_size: .
v_call: TRBV6-1
cdr3_length: 15
d_call: .
j_call: TRBJ1-3
cdr3_nt: TGTGCCAGCAGTGAGCACCGCGGCTCTGGAAACACCATATATTTT
cdr3_aa: CASSEHRGSGNTIYF

clone_size: once
v_call: TRBV10-3
cdr3_length: 15
d_call: TRBD2
j_call: TRBJ2-1
cdr3_nt: TGTGCCATCAGTGATGGGCAGCGGGGCGACAATGAGCAGTTCTTC
cdr3_aa: CAISDGQRGDNEQFF

clone_size: .
v_call: TRBV4-2
cdr3_length: 18
d_call: TRBD2
j_call: TRBJ2-7
cdr3_nt: TGTGCCAGCAGCCAAGACCTAGGGACTAGCGGGGCCGACTACGAGCAGTACTTC
cdr3_aa: CASSQDLGTSGADYEQYF

clone_size: .
v_call: TRBV6-2/TRBV6-3
cdr3_length: 17
d_call: TRBD2
j_call: TRBJ2-2
cdr3_nt: TGTGACAGCAGTTACTCCGGGGCGGGGGTTAACACCGGGGAGCTGTTTTTT
cdr3_aa: CDSSYSGAGVNTGELFF

clone_size: .
v_call: TRBV6-1
cdr3_length: 15
d_call: TRBD2
j_call: TRBJ2-3
cdr3_nt: TGTGCCAGCAGTGATACTAGCGGGGGGGCAGATACGCAGTATTTT
cdr3_aa: CASSDTSGGADTQYF

clone_size: .
v_call: TRBV4-2
cdr3_length: 14
d_call: .
j_call: TRBJ2-3
cdr3_nt: TGTGCCAGCAGCGGGGGGGCCCCCACAGATACGCAGTATTTT
cdr3_aa: CASSGGAPTDTQYF

clone_size: .
v_call: TRBV30
cdr3_length: 15
d_call: .
j_call: TRBJ2-3
cdr3_nt: TGTGCCTGGAGTGTACGAGGGGGAGTCGTAGATACGCAGTATTTT
cdr3_aa: CAWSVRGGVVDTQYF

clone_size: .
v_call: TRBV5-4
cdr3_length: 15
d_call: .
j_call: TRBJ1-2
cdr3_nt: TGTGCCAGCAGCCCCCCAGGCAGAGCCCACTATGGCTACACCTTC
cdr3_aa: CASSPPGRAHYGYTF

clone_size: .
v_call: TRBV28
cdr3_length: 12
d_call: .
j_call: TRBJ1-2
cdr3_nt: TGTGCCAGCAGCCCCAGCGACTATGGCTACACCTTC
cdr3_aa: CASSPSDYGYTF

clone_size: .
v_call: TRBV21-1
cdr3_length: 18
d_call: .
j_call: TRBJ1-1
cdr3_nt: TGTGCCAGCAGCAAAAAGGAAGCGGGACAGGGGGCCGAGGATGAAGCTTTCTTT
cdr3_aa: CASSKKEAGQGAEDEAFF

clone_size: .
v_call: TRBV6-5
cdr3_length: 12
d_call: TRBD1
j_call: TRBJ2-7
cdr3_nt: TGTGCCAGCAGCGACAGGGGCTACGAGCAGTACTTC
cdr3_aa: CASSDRGYEQYF

clone_size: .
v_call: TRBV5-1
cdr3_length: 17
d_call: .
j_call: TRBJ1-3
cdr3_nt: TGCGCCAGCAGCTTGGCCCCGCGCACTATCTCTGGAAACACCATATATTTT
cdr3_aa: CASSLAPRTISGNTIYF

clone_size: .
v_call: TRBV5-6
cdr3_length: 12
d_call: .
j_call: TRBJ2-5
cdr3_nt: TGTGCCAGCAGCTTACAGGGAGAGACCCAGTACTTC
cdr3_aa: CASSLQGETQYF

clone_size: .
v_call: TRBV5-6
cdr3_length: 16
d_call: .
j_call: TRBJ2-1
cdr3_nt: TGTGCCAGCAGCTTATGGTCGGCAGGCCACTACAATGAGCAGTTCTTC
cdr3_aa: CASSLWSAGHYNEQFF

clone_size: .
v_call: TRBV9
cdr3_length: 15
d_call: TRBD1
j_call: TRBJ2-2
cdr3_nt: TGTGCCAGCAGCGTCGGACAGGGGGTGGCCGGGGAGCTGTTTTTT
cdr3_aa: CASSVGQGVAGELFF

clone_size: few
v_call: TRBV19
cdr3_length: 15
d_call: .
j_call: TRBJ1-4
cdr3_nt: TGTGCCAGTGGGCCGCAGGGGTTGAGTAATGAAAAACTGTTTTTT
cdr3_aa: CASGPQGLSNEKLFF

clone_size: .
v_call: TRBV29-1
cdr3_length: 14
d_call: .
j_call: TRBJ1-2
cdr3_nt: TGCAGCACTGTGCAGGGACATAGCCTTGCTGGCTACACCTTC
cdr3_aa: CSTVQGHSLAGYTF

clone_size: .
v_call: TRBV5-6
cdr3_length: 15
d_call: TRBD1
j_call: TRBJ1-4
cdr3_nt: TGTGCCAGCAGCGGGGACAGGGGGGCTAATGAAAAACTGTTTTTT
cdr3_aa: CASSGDRGANEKLFF

clone_size: .
v_call: TRBV3-1/TRBV3-2
cdr3_length: 14
d_call: TRBD2
j_call: TRBJ2-7
cdr3_nt: TGTGCCAGCAGCCCTTTTAGCGGGATGAACGAGCAGTACTTC
cdr3_aa: CASSPFSGMNEQYF

clone_size: .
v_call: TRBV6-2/TRBV6-3
cdr3_length: 16
d_call: .
j_call: TRBJ2-2
cdr3_nt: TGTGCCAGCAGTTTTTGGACCCCCCCGGGAACCGGGGAGCTGTTTTTT
cdr3_aa: CASSFWTPPGTGELFF

clone_size: .
v_call: TRBV29-1
cdr3_length: 13
d_call: .
j_call: TRBJ1-5
cdr3_nt: TGCAGCGTTGGAAGGGGCAGGGATCAGCCCCAGCATTTT
cdr3_aa: CSVGRGRDQPQHF

clone_size: .
v_call: TRBV11-2
cdr3_length: 12
d_call: .
j_call: TRBJ2-7
cdr3_nt: TGTGCCAGCAGCTTGGGCCTCTACGAGCAGTACTTC
cdr3_aa: CASSLGLYEQYF

clone_size: .
v_call: TRBV11-2
cdr3_length: 14
d_call: TRBD1
j_call: TRBJ2-5
cdr3_nt: TGTGCCAGCAGCCCAACAGGGGGCCAAGAGACCCAGTACTTC
cdr3_aa: CASSPTGGQETQYF

clone_size: .
v_call: TRBV7-6
cdr3_length: 19
d_call: TRBD2
j_call: TRBJ2-2
cdr3_nt: TGTGCCAGCAGCTTAGATATGGCTAGCGGGGTTATCGGAGCCGGGGAGCTGTTTTTT
cdr3_aa: CASSLDMASGVIGAGELFF

clone_size: .
v_call: TRBV21-1
cdr3_length: 18
d_call: .
j_call: TRBJ2-7
cdr3_nt: TGTGCCAGCAGCAAAAGGTACCGCGGCAGGGGAACGTCCTACGAGCAGTACTTC
cdr3_aa: CASSKRYRGRGTSYEQYF

clone_size: few
v_call: TRBV10-3
cdr3_length: 14
d_call: .
j_call: TRBJ1-3
cdr3_nt: TGTGCCATCAGTTACATAGCCCTCGGAAACACCATATATTTT
cdr3_aa: CAISYIALGNTIYF

clone_size: .
v_call: TRBV9
cdr3_length: 14
d_call: .
j_call: TRBJ2-5
cdr3_nt: TGTGCCAGCAGCGTAGCAGGCCCAGGGGAGACCCAGTACTTC
cdr3_aa: CASSVAGPGETQYF

clone_size: .
v_call: TRBV4-3
cdr3_length: 14
d_call: TRBD2
j_call: TRBJ2-3
cdr3_nt: TGCGCCAGCAGCCAAGGGACTAGCGGGGGACGGGAGTATTTT
cdr3_aa: CASSQGTSGGREYF

clone_size: .
v_call: TRBV30
cdr3_length: 13
d_call: TRBD1
j_call: TRBJ2-3
cdr3_nt: TGTGCCTGGAGTACCACAGGGGTAGGTACGCAGTATTTT
cdr3_aa: CAWSTTGVGTQYF

clone_size: .
v_call: TRBV5-6
cdr3_length: 14
d_call: TRBD2
j_call: TRBJ2-1
cdr3_nt: TGTGCCAGCTCCTCCGGGACTATTGACAATGAGCAGTTCTTC
cdr3_aa: CASSSGTIDNEQFF

clone_size: .
v_call: TRBV6-5
cdr3_length: 14
d_call: .
j_call: TRBJ2-1
cdr3_nt: TGTGCCAGCCGCGATCCTGTCTGGTATAATGAGCAGTTCTTC
cdr3_aa: CASRDPVWYNEQFF

clone_size: few
v_call: TRBV12-5
cdr3_length: 15
d_call: TRBD1
j_call: TRBJ1-4
cdr3_nt: TGTGCTAGTGGCGCTGGGGGGACAGGGAAGGAAAAACTGTTTTTT
cdr3_aa: CASGAGGTGKEKLFF

clone_size: .
v_call: TRBV5-5
cdr3_length: 15
d_call: .
j_call: TRBJ1-1
cdr3_nt: TGTGCCAGCAGCTTCAATCAGGGAGGGGACACTGAAGCTTTCTTT
cdr3_aa: CASSFNQGGDTEAFF

clone_size: .
v_call: TRBV5-4
cdr3_length: 19
d_call: .
j_call: TRBJ2-3
cdr3_nt: TGTGCCAGCAGCCCCTATGCCGGGACGGAGGGGGGGAGGGGAGATACGCAGTATTTT
cdr3_aa: CASSPYAGTEGGRGDTQYF

clone_size: .
v_call: TRBV5-4
cdr3_length: 16
d_call: TRBD1
j_call: TRBJ1-1
cdr3_nt: TGTGCCAGCAGGGGCGACAGGGGGCGCGGGTACACTGAAGCTTTCTTT
cdr3_aa: CASRGDRGRGYTEAFF

clone_size: .
v_call: TRBV2
cdr3_length: 14
d_call: TRBD1
j_call: TRBJ2-7
cdr3_nt: TGTGCCAGCAGGGCGACAGGGGGGCCCTACGAGCAGTACTTC
cdr3_aa: CASRATGGPYEQYF

clone_size: .
v_call: TRBV5-4
cdr3_length: 16
d_call: .
j_call: TRBJ2-2
cdr3_nt: TGTGCCAGCAGCTTGTATCCAGGCGCGAACACCGGGGAGCTGTTTTTT
cdr3_aa: CASSLYPGANTGELFF

clone_size: .
v_call: TRBV7-9
cdr3_length: 18
d_call: .
j_call: TRBJ1-1
cdr3_nt: TGTGCCAGCAGCTTAGCGTGGAGGATACAGGGCTTACCCACTGAAGCTTTCTTT
cdr3_aa: CASSLAWRIQGLPTEAFF

clone_size: .
v_call: TRBV7-3
cdr3_length: 13
d_call: .
j_call: TRBJ1-1
cdr3_nt: TGTGCCAGCAGCTTCATCCGGGGCACTGAAGCTTTCTTT
cdr3_aa: CASSFIRGTEAFF

clone_size: .
v_call: TRBV5-8
cdr3_length: 15
d_call: .
j_call: TRBJ1-5
cdr3_nt: TGTGCCAGCAGCTTGGGACAACATAGCAATCAGCCCCAGCATTTT
cdr3_aa: CASSLGQHSNQPQHF

clone_size: .
v_call: TRBV4-1
cdr3_length: 14
d_call: TRBD2
j_call: TRBJ2-7
cdr3_nt: TGCGCCAGCAGCTCCCCCGGGGGGACCTACGAGCAGTACTTC
cdr3_aa: CASSSPGGTYEQYF

clone_size: .
v_call: TRBV7-2
cdr3_length: 15
d_call: .
j_call: TRBJ2-7
cdr3_nt: TGTGCCAGCAGTTATTACAGGGGGGGATCCTACGAGCAGTACTTC
cdr3_aa: CASSYYRGGSYEQYF

clone_size: once
v_call: TRBV6-5
cdr3_length: 13
d_call: .
j_call: TRBJ1-1
cdr3_nt: TGTGCCAGCAGTTACTCTCGGACTACTGAAGCTTTCTTT
cdr3_aa: CASSYSRTTEAFF

clone_size: .
v_call: TRBV24-1
cdr3_length: 15
d_call: TRBD1
j_call: TRBJ2-3
cdr3_nt: TGTGCCACGAACTCGGGACAGGGGAACACAGATACGCAGTATTTT
cdr3_aa: CATNSGQGNTDTQYF

clone_size: .
v_call: TRBV19
cdr3_length: 15
d_call: TRBD1
j_call: TRBJ2-1
cdr3_nt: TGTGCCAGTAGTAGGGGACAGGGGTCCTACAATGAGCAGTTCTTC
cdr3_aa: CASSRGQGSYNEQFF

clone_size: .
v_call: TRBV7-3
cdr3_length: 13
d_call: .
j_call: TRBJ2-1
cdr3_nt: TGTGCCAGCAGCTTAGGGGCAGACAATGAGCAGTTCTTC
cdr3_aa: CASSLGADNEQFF

clone_size: .
v_call: TRBV7-8
cdr3_length: 14
d_call: TRBD1
j_call: TRBJ1-2
cdr3_nt: TGTGCCAGCAGCTCCCGGACAGGGGCACTTGGCTACACCTTC
cdr3_aa: CASSSRTGALGYTF